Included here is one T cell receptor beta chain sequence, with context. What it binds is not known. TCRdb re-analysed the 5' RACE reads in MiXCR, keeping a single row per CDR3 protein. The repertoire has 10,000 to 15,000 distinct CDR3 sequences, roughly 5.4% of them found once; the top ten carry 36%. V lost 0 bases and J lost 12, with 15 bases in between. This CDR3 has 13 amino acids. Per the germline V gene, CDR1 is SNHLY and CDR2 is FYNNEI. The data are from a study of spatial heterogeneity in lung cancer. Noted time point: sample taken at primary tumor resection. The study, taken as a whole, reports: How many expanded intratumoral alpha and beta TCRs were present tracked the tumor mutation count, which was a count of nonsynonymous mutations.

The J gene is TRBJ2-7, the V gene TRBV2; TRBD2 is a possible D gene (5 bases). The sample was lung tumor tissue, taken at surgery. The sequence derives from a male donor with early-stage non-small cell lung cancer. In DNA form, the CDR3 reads TGTGCCAGCAGTGAAGCCGGTGAGGGTAAGCCGTACTTC. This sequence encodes CASSEAGEGKPYF. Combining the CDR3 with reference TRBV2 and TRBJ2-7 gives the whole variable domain EPEVTQTPSHQVTQMGQEVILRCVPISNHLYFYWYRQILGQKVEFLVSFYNNEISEKSEIFDDQFSVERPDGSNFTLKIRSTKLEDSAMYFCASSEAGEGKPYFGPGTRLTVT.